This T cell receptor beta chain was recorded in a study of cytomegalovirus exposure and HLA in healthy donors. A multiplex PCR was run with 60 Vbeta primers and 13 Jbeta primers. Sequencing was performed with immunoSEQ multiplex PCR; in TCRdb, only in-frame clones are kept and a portion is missing. The sample yields around 76,000 clones, around 70% seen once. Deletions cut 6 bases from V and 0 bases from J, with 9 bases between. Germline V gene sequence: CDR1 ENHRY, CDR2 SYGVKD. This CDR3 has 14 amino acids. The sequenced sample was PBMCs. The receptor comes from a woman in her 50s in good health and CMV-seropositive. J is TRBJ1-5 and V is TRBV10-3, with D hard to call. Here the CDR3 reads CAIREEYSNQPQHF. In DNA form, the CDR3 reads TGTGCCATCAGGGAGGAGTATAGCAATCAGCCCCAGCATTTT.